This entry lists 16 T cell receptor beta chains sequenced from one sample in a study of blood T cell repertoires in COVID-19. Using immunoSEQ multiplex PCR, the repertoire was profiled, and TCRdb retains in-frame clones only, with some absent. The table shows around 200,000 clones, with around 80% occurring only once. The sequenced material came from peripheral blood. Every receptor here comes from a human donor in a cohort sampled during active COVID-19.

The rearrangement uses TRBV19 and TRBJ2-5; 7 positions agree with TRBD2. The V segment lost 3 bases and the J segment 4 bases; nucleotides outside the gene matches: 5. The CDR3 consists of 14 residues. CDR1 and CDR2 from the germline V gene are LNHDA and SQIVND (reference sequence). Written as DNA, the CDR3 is TGTGCCAGTAGTATTCTGGGGGGGATAGAGACCCAGTACTTC. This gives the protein CASSILGGIETQYF.

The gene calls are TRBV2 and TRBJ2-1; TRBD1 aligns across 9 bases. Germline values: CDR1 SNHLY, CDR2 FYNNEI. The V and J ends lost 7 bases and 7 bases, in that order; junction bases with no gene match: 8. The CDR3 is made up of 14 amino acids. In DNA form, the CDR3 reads TGTGCCAGCAACCGGGACAGGGAATCGAATGAGCAGTTCTTC. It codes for CASNRDRESNEQFF. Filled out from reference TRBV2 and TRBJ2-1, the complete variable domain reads EPEVTQTPSHQVTQMGQEVILRCVPISNHLYFYWYRQILGQKVEFLVSFYNNEISEKSEIFDDQFSVERPDGSNFTLKIRSTKLEDSAMYFCASNRDRESNEQFFGPGTRLTVL.

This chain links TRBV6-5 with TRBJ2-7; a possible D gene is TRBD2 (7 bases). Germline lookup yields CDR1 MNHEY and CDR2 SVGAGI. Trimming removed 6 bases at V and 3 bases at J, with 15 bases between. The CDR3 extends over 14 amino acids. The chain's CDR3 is CASSPPGGVYEQYF. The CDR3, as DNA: TGTGCCAGCAGCCCCCCGGGGGGCGTCTACGAGCAGTACTTC.

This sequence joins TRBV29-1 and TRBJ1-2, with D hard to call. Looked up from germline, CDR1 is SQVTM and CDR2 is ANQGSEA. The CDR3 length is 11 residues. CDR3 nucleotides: TGCACCTACAGTGATAACTATGGCTACACCTTC. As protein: CTYSDNYGYTF.

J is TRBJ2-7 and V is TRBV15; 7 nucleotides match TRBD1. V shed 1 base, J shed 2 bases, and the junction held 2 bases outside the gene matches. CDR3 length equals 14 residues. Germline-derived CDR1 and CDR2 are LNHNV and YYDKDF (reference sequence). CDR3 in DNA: TGTGCCACCAGCAGAGGACAGGGCCCCTACGAGCAGTACTTC. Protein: CATSRGQGPYEQYF.

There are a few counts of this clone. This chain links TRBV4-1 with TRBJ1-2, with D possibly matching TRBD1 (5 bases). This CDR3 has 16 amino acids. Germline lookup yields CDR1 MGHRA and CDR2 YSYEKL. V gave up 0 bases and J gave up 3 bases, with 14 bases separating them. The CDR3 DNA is TGCGCCAGCAGCCAAGACCCCAGGGCGGGGGACTATGGCTACACCTTC. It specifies CASSQDPRAGDYGYTF.

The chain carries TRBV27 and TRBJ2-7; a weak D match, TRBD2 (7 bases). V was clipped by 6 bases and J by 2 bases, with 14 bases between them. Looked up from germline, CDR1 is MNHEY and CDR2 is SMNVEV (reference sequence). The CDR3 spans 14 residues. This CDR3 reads CASSLRGGAYEQYF. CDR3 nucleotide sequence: TGTGCCAGCAGCCTCAGGGGAGGGGCCTACGAGCAGTACTTC.

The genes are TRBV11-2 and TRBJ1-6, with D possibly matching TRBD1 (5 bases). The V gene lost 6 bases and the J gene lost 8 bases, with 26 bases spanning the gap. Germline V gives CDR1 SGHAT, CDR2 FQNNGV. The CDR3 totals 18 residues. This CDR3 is CASSKQDMGWQGYSPLHF. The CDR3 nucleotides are TGTGCCAGCAGTAAACAAGACATGGGTTGGCAGGGTTATTCACCCCTCCACTTT. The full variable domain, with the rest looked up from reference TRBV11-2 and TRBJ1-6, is EAGVAQSPRYKIIEKRQSVAFWCNPISGHATLYWYQQILGQGPKLLIQFQNNGVVDDSQLPKDRFSAERLKGVDSTLKIQPAKLEDSAVYLCASSKQDMGWQGYSPLHFGNGTRLTVT.

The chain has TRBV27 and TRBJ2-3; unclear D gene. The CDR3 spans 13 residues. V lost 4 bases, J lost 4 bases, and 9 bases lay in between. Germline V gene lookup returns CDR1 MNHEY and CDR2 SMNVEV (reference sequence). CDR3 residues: CASSSRVADTQYF. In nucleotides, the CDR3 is TGTGCCAGCAGTTCCCGAGTGGCAGATACGCAGTATTTT.

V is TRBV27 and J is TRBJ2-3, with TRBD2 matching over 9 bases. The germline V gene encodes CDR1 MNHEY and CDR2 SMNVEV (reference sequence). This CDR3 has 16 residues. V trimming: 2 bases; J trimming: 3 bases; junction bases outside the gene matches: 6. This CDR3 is CASSLGRGGRTDTQYF. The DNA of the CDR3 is TGTGCCAGCAGTTTAGGGCGGGGGGGCAGGACAGATACGCAGTATTTT.

CDR3 bases: TGTGCCAGCTCACCGGCACAGATGAACACTGAAGCTTTCTTT. Protein sequence: CASSPAQMNTEAFF. This sequence joins TRBV18 and TRBJ1-1; the D is unclear. Germline CDR1 KGHSH, CDR2 LQKENI. V shed 3 bases and J shed 0 bases, with 8 bases lying between them. The CDR3 has 14 amino acids.

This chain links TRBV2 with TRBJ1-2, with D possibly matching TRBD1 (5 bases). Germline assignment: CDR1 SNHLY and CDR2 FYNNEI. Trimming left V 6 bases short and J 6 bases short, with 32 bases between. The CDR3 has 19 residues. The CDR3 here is CASSELYREAGFGGDGYTF. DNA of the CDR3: TGTGCCAGCAGCGAACTCTACCGGGAGGCAGGGTTCGGCGGGGATGGCTACACCTTC.

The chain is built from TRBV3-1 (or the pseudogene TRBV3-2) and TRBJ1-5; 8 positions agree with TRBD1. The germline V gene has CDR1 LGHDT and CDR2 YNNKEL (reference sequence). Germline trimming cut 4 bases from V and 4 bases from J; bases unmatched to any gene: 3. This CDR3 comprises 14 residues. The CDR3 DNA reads TGTGCCAGCAGCCTGACAGGGGCTAATCAGCCCCAGCATTTT. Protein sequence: CASSLTGANQPQHF.

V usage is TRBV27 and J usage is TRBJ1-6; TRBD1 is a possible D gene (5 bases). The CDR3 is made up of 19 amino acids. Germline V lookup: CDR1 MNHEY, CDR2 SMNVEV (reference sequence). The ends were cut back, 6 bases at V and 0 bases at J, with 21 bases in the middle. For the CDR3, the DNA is TGTGCCAGCAGCACCACAGGTCCTATCCAGAGCTCCTATAATTCACCCCTCCACTTT. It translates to CASSTTGPIQSSYNSPLHF.

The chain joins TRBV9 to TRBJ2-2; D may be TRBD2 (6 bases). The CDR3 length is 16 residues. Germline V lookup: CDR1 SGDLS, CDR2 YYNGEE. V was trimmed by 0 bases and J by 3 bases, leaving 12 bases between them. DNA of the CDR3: TGTGCCAGCAGCGTAGGCCCCGGGGGATACACCGGGGAGCTGTTTTTT. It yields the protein CASSVGPGGYTGELFF.

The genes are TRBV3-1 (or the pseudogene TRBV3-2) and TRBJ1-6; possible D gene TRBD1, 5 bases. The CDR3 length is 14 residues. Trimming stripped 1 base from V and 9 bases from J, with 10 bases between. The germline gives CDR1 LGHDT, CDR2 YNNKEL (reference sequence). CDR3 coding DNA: TGTGCCAGCAGCCAAGCCGCGGGGGGTTCACCCCTCCACTTT. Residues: CASSQAAGGSPLHF.